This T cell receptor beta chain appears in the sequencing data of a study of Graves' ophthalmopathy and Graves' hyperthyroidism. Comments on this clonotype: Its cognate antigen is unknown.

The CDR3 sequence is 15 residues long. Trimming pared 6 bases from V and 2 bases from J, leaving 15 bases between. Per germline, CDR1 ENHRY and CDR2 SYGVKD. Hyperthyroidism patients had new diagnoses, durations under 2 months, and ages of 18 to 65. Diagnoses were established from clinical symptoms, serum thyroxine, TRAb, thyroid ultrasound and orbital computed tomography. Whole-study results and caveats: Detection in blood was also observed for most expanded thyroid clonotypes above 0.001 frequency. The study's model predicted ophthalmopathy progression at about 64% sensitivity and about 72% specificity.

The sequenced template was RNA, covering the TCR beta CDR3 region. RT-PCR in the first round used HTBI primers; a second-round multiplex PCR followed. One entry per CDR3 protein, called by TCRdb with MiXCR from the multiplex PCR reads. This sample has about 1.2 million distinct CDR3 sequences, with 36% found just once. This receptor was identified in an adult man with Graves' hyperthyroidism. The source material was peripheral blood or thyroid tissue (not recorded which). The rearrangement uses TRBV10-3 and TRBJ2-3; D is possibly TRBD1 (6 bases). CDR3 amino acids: CAIRNRDTLTDTQYF. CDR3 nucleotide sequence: TGTGCCATCAGGAACCGGGACACCCTCACAGATACGCAGTATTTT.